This T cell receptor (beta chain) was sequenced during a study of T cells in Graves' hyperthyroidism and ophthalmopathy. CDR3 length equals 16 residues. V shed 6 bases, J shed 4 bases, and the junction held 11 bases outside the gene matches. Looked up from germline, CDR1 is MDHEN and CDR2 is SYDVKM. RNA transcripts served as the template for amplifying TCR beta CDR3 regions. The HTBI primer set was used in a first-round RT-PCR of the TCR CDR3. In TCRdb, the multiplex PCR reads were re-called with MiXCR into one record per CDR3 protein. The repertoire has around 540,000 distinct CDR3 sequences, 15% to 20% of them found once; the top ten carry around 32%. This clonotype was observed at least ten times.

The chain recombines TRBV28 with TRBJ1-2, with 10 bases lining up with TRBD1. Material: blood. This TCR derives from a woman aged 25 to 39 with Graves' ophthalmopathy. The CDR3 here is CASRTTGTGDGYGYTF. Written as DNA, the CDR3 is TGTGCCAGCAGGACGACCGGGACAGGGGATGGCTATGGCTACACCTTC.